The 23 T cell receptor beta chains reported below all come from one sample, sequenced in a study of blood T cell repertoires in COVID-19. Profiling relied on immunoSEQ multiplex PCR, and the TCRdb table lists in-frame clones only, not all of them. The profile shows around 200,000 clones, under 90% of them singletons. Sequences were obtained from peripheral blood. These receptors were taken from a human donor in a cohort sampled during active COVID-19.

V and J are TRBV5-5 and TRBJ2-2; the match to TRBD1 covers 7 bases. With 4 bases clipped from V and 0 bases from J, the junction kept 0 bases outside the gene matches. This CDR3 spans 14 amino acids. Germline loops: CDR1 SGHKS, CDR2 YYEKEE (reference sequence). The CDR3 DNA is TGTGCCAGCAGCGGGACAGCGAACACCGGGGAGCTGTTTTTT. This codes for CASSGTANTGELFF.

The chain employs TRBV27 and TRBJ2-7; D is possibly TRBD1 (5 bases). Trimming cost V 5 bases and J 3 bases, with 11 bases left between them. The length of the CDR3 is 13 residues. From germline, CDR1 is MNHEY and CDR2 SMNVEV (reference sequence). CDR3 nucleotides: TGTGCCAGCAGTCACGGACAAAACTACGAGCAGTACTTC. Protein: CASSHGQNYEQYF.

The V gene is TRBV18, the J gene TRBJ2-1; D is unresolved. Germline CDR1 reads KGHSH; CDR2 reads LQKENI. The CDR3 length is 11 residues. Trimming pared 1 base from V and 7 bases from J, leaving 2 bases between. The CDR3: CASSPLNEQFF. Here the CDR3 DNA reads TGTGCCAGCTCACCACTAAATGAGCAGTTCTTC.

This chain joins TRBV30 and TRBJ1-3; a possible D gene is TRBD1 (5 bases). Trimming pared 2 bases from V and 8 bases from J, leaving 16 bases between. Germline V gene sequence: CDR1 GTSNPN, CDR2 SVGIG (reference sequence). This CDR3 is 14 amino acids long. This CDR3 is CAWSLTRAGDTIYF. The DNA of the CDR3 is TGTGCCTGGAGTCTGACCAGGGCTGGGGACACCATATATTTT.

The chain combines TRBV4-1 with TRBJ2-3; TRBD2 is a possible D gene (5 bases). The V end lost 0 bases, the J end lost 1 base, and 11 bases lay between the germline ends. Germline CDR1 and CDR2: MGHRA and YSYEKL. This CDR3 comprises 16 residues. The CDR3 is CASSQDRGSGTDTQYF. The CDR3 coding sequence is TGCGCCAGCAGCCAAGATCGCGGTAGCGGCACAGATACGCAGTATTTT.

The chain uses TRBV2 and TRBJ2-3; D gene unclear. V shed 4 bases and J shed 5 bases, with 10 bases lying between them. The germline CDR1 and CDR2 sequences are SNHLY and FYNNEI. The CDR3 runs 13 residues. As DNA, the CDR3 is TGTGCCAGCAGTGTACTAACACAAGATACGCAGTATTTT. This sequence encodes CASSVLTQDTQYF.

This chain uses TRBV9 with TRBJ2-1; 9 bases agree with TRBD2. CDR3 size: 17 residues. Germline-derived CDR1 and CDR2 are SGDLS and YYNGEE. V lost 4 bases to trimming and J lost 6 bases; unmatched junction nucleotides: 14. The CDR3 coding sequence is TGTGCCAGCAGCCAAGCGACTATGGGCGGGGGGGCCAATGAGCAGTTCTTC. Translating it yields CASSQATMGGGANEQFF.

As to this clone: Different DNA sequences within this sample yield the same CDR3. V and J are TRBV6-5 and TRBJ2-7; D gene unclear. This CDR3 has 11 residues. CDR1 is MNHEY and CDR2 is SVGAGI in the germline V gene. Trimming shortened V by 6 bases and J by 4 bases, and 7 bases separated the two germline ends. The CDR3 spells CASSSYYEQYF. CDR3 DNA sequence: TGTGCCAGCAGCTCCTATTACGAGCAGTACTTC.

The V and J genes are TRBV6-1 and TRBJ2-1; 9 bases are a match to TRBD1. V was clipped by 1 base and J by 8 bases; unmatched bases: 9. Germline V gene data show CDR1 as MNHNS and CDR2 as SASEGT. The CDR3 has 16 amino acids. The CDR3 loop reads CASSEVEPGQGDEQFF. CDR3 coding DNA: TGTGCCAGCAGTGAAGTTGAGCCGGGACAGGGCGATGAGCAGTTCTTC.

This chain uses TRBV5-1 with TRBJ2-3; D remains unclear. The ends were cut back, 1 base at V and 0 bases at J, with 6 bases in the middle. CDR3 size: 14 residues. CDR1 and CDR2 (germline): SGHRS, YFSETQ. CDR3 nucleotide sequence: TGCGCCAGCAGCTTGTCTCGGAGCACAGATACGCAGTATTTT. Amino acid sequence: CASSLSRSTDTQYF.

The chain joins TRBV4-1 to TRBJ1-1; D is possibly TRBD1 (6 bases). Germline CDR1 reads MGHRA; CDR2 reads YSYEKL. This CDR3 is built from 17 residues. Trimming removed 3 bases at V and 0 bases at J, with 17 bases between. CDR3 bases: TGCGCCAGCAGCCAGACACGCAGGGGATATATGAACACTGAAGCTTTCTTT. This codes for CASSQTRRGYMNTEAFF.

The CDR3: CASSFRLAGDYEQYF. CDR3 nucleotides: TGTGCCAGCAGTTTTCGATTAGCGGGGGACTACGAGCAGTACTTC. J is TRBJ2-7 and V is TRBV6-5, with 9 bases fitting TRBD2. Germline loops: CDR1 MNHEY, CDR2 SVGAGI. V shed 4 bases and J 3 bases; nucleotides not matched to a gene: 7. This CDR3 comprises 15 residues.

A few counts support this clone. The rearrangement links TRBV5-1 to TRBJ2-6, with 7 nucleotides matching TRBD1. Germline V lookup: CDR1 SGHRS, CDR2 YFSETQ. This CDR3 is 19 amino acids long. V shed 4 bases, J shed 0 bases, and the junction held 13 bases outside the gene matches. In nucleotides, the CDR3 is TGCGCCAGCAGCACAGGGACAGCGTTATTAGTCTCTGGGGCCAACGTCCTGACTTTC. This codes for CASSTGTALLVSGANVLTF. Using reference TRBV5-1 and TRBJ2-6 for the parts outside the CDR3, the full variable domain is KAGVTQTPRYLIKTRGQQVTLSCSPISGHRSVSWYQQTPGQGLQFLFEYFSETQRNKGNFPGRFSGRQFSNSRSEMNVSTLELGDSALYLCASSTGTALLVSGANVLTFGAGSRLTVL.

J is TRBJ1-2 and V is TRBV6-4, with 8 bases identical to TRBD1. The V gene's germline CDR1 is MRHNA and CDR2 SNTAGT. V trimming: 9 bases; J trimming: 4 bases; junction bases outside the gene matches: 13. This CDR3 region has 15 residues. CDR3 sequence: CASAPFTGGGYGYTF. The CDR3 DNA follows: TGTGCCAGTGCACCGTTTACAGGGGGTGGCTATGGCTACACCTTC.

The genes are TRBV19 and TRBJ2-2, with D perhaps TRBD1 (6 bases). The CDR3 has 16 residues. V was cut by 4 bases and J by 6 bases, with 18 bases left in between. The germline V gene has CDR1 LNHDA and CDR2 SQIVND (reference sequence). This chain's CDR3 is CASSRMTGSGPGELFF. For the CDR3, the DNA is TGTGCCAGTAGTAGGATGACAGGATCGGGCCCCGGGGAGCTGTTTTTT.

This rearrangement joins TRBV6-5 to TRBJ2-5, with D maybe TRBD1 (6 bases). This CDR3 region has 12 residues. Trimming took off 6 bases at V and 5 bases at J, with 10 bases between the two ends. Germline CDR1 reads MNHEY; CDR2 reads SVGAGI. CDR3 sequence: CASRGAPETQYF. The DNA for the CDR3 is TGTGCCAGCAGGGGGGCCCCCGAGACCCAGTACTTC.

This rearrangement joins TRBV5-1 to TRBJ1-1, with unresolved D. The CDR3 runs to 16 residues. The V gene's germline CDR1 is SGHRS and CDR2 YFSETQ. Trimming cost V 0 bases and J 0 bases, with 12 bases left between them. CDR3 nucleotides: TGCGCCAGCAGCTTGGGGCACCTCATATTGAACACTGAAGCTTTCTTT. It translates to CASSLGHLILNTEAFF.

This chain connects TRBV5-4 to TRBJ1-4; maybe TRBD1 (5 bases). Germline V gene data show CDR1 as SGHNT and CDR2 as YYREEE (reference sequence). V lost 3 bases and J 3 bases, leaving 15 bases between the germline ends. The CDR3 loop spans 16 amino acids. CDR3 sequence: CASSSGPSGANEKLFF. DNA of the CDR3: TGTGCCAGCAGCTCGGGACCTAGCGGGGCTAATGAAAAACTGTTTTTT.

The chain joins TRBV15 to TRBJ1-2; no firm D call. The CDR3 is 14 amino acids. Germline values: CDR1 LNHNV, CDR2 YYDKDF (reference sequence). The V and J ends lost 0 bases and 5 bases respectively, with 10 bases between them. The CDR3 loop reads CATSRDRGTYGYTF. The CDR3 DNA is TGTGCCACCAGCAGAGATCGGGGAACGTATGGCTACACCTTC.

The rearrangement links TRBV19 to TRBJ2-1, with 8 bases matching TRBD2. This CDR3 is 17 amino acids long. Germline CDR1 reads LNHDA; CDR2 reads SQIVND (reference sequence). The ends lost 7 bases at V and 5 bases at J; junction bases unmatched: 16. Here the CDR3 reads CASTPRRGRGVDNEQFF. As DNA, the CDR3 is TGTGCCAGTACCCCCAGGCGGGGGCGGGGGGTTGACAATGAGCAGTTCTTC.

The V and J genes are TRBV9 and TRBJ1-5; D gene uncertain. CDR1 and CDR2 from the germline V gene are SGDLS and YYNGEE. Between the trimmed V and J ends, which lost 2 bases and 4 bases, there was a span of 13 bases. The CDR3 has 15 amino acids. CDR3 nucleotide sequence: TGTGCCAGCAGCGTCACGGACGGACTAAATCAGCCCCAGCATTTT. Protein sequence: CASSVTDGLNQPQHF.

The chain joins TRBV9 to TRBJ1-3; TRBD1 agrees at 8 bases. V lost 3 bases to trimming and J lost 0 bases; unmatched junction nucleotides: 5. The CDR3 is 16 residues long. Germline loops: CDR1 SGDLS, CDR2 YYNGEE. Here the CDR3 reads CASSGGQASSGNTIYF. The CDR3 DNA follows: TGTGCCAGCAGCGGGGGACAGGCCAGCTCTGGAAACACCATATATTTT.

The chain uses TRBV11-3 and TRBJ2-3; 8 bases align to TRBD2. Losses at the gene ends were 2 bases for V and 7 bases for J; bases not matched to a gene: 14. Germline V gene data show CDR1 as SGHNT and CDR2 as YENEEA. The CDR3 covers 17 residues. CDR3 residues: CASSLTRSGGRGNTQYF. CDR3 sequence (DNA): TGTGCCAGCAGCTTAACCAGGAGCGGGGGCCGTGGGAATACGCAGTATTTT.